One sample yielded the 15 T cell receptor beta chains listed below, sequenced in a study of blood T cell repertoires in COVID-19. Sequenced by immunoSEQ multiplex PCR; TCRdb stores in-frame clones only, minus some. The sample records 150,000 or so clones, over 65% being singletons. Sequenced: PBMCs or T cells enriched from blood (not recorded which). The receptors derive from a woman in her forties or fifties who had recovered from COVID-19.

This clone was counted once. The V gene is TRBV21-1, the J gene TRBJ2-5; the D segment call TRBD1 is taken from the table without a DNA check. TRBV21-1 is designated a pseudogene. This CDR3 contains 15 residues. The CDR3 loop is CASSRDKRDRETQYF. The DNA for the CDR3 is TGTGCCAGCAGCCGGGACAAAAGGGACAGGGAGACCCAGTACTTC.

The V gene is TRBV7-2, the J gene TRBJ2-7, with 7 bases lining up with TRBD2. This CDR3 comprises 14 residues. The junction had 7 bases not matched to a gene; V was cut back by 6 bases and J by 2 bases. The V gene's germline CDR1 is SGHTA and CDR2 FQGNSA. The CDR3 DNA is TGTGCCAGCAGACTAACGGGGGGAACCTACGAGCAGTACTTC. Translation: CASRLTGGTYEQYF.

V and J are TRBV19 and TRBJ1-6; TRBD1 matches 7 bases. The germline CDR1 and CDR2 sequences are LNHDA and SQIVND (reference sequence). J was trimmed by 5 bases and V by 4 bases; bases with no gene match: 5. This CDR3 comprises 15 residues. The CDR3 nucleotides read TGTGCCAGTAGTACGTCCGGGACAGATAATTCACCCCTCCACTTT. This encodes CASSTSGTDNSPLHF.

CDR3: CASSYHTGGDGYTF. The CDR3 DNA reads TGCGCCAGCAGCTATCATACAGGGGGCGATGGCTACACCTTC. The chain couples TRBV4-1 to TRBJ1-2, with 9 bases lining up with TRBD1. V shed 5 bases and J 6 bases; nucleotides not matched to a gene: 7. In germline, CDR1 is MGHRA, CDR2 YSYEKL. The CDR3 totals 14 residues.

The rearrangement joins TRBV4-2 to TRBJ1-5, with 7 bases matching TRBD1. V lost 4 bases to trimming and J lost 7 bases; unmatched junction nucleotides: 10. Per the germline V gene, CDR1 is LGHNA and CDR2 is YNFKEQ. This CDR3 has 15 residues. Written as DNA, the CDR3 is TGTGCCAGCAGCCCTACCCCAGGGGGAAGACAGCCCCAGCATTTT. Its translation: CASSPTPGGRQPQHF.

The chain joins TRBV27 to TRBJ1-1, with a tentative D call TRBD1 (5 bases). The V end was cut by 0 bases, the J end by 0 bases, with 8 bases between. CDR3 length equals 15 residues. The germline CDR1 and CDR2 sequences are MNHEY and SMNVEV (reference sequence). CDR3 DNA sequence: TGTGCCAGCAGTTTATCCAGGGTCATGAACACTGAAGCTTTCTTT. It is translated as CASSLSRVMNTEAFF.

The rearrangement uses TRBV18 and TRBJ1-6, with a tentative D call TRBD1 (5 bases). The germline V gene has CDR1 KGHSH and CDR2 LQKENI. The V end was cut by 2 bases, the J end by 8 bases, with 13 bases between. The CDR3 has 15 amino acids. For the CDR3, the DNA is TGTGCCAGCTCACCAGCCAGGGCCATGCATTCACCCCTCCACTTT. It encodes CASSPARAMHSPLHF.

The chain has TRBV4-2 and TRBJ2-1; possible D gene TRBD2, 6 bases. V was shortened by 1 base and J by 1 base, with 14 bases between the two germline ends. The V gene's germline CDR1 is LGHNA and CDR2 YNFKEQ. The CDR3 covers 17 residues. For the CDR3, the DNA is TGTGCCAGCAGCCAAGGGGGACTCGAGGGGTCCTACAATGAGCAGTTCTTC. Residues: CASSQGGLEGSYNEQFF.

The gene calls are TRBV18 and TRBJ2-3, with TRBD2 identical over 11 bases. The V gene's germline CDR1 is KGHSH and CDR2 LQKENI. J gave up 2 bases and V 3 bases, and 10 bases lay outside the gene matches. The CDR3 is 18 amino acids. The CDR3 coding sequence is TGTGCCAGCTCACCTCAGGGACTAGCGGATTCAATCACAGATACGCAGTATTTT. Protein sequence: CASSPQGLADSITDTQYF.

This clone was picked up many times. As DNA, the CDR3 is TGTGCAAGTCGCTTTGGGACTTGCGACTCCTACGAGCAGTACGTC. This gives the protein CASRFGTCDSYEQYV. The V and J genes are TRBV12-2 and TRBJ2-7; the table's D call, TRBD2, has no DNA check behind it. TRBV12-2 is a documented pseudogene. CDR3 length equals 15 residues.

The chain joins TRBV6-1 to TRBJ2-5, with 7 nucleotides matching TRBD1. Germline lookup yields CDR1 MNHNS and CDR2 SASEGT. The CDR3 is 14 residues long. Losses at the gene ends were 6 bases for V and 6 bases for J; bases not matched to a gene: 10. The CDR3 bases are TGTGCCAGCAGCGAGACAGGGATTACGAAGACCCAGTACTTC. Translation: CASSETGITKTQYF.

CDR3: CASSERNRDGANVLTF. For the CDR3, the DNA is TGTGCCAGCAGCGAAAGGAACAGGGACGGGGCCAACGTCCTGACTTTC. The chain combines TRBV7-8 with TRBJ2-6, with a tentative D call TRBD1 (6 bases). The CDR3 has 16 amino acids. Trimming took off 5 bases at V and 4 bases at J, with 15 bases between the two ends. Germline CDR1 is SGHVS and CDR2 is FQNEAQ.

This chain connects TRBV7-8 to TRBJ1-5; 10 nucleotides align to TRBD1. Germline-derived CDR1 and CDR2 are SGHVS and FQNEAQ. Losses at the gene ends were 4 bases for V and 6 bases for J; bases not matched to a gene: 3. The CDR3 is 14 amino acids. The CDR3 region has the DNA TGTGCCAGCAGCTGGGACAGGGGCACTCAGCCCCAGCATTTT. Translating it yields CASSWDRGTQPQHF.

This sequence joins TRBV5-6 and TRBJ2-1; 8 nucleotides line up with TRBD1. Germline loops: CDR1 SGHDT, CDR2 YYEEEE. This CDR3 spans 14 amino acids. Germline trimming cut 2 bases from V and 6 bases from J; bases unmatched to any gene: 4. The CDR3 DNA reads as TGTGCCAGCAGCTTCGGCCAGGGGGCCAATGAGCAGTTCTTC. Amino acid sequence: CASSFGQGANEQFF. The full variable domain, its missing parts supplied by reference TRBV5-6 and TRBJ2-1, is DAGVTQSPTHLIKTRGQQVTLRCSPKSGHDTVSWYQQALGQGPQFIFQYYEEEERQRGNFPDRFSGHQFPNYSSELNVNALLLGDSALYLCASSFGQGANEQFFGPGTRLTVL.

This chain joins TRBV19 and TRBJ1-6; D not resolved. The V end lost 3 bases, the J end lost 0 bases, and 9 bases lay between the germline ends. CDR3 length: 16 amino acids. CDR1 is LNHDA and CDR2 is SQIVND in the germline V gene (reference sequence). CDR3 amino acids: CASSMGHSSYNSPLHF. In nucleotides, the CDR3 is TGTGCCAGTAGTATGGGCCACAGCTCCTATAATTCACCCCTCCACTTT.